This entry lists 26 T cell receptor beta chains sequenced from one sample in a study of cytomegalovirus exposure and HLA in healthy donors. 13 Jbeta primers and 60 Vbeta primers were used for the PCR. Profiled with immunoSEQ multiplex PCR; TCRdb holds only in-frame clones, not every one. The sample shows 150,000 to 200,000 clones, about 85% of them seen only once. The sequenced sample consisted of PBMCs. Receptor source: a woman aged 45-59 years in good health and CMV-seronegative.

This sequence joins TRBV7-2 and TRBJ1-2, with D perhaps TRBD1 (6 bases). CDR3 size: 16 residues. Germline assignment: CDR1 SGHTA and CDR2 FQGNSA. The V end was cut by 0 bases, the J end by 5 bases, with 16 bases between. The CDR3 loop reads CASSLAQTGQIYGYTF. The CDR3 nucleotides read TGTGCCAGCAGCTTAGCGCAAACAGGGCAAATTTATGGCTACACCTTC.

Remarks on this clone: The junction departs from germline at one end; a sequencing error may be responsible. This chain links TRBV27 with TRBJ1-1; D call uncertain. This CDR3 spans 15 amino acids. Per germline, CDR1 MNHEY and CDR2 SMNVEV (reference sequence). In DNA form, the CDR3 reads TGTGCCAGCAGATTATTTGGAGGAGGGAACACTGAAGCTTTCTTT. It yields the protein CASRLFGGGNTEAFF.

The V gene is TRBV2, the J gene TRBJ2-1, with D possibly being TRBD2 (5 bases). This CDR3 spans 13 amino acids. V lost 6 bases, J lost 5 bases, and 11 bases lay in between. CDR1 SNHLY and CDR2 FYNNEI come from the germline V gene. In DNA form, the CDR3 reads TGTGCCAGCAGAATCCGGGGTAACAATGAGCAGTTCTTC. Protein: CASRIRGNNEQFF.

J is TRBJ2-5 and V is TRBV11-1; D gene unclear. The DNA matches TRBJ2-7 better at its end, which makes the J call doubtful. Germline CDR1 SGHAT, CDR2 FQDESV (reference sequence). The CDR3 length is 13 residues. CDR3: CASSKQWNYEQYF. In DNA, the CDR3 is TGTGCCAGCAGCAAACAATGGAACTACGAGCAGTACTTC.

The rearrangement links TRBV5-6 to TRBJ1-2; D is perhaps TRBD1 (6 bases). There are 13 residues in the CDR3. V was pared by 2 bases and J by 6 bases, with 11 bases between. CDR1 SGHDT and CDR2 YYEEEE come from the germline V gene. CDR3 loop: CASSLQGAHGYTF. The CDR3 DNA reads TGTGCCAGCAGCTTACAGGGAGCTCATGGCTACACCTTC.

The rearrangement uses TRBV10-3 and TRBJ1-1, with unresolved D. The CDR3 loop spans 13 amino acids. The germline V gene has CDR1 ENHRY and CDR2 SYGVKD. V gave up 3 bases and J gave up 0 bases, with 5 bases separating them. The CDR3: CAISDSMNTEAFF. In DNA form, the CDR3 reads TGTGCCATCAGTGATAGCATGAACACTGAAGCTTTCTTT.

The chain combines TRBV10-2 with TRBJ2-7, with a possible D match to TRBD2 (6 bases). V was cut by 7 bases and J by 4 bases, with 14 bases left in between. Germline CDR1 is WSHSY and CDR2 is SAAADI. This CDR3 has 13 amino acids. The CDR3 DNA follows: TGCGCCAGCAAAAATCGTGGGGGGTACGAGCAGTACTTC. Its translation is CASKNRGGYEQYF.

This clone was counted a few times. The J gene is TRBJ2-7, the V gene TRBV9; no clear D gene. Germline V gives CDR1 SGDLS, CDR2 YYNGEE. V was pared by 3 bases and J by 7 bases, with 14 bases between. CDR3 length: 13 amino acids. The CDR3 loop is CASSARLADEQYF. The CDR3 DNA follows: TGTGCCAGCAGCGCCCGACTGGCTGATGAGCAGTACTTC.

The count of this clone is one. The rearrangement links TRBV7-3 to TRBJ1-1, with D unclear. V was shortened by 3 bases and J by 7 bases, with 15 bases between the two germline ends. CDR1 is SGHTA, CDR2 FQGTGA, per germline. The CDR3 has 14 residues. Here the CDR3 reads CASSFPGRRGEAFF. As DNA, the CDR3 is TGTGCCAGCAGCTTCCCCGGCCGGCGGGGTGAAGCTTTCTTT.

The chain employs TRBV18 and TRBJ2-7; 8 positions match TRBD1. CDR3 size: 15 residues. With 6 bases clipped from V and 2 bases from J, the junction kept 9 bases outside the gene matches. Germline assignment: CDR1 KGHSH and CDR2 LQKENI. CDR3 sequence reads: CASSPQGASAYEQYF. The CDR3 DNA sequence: TGTGCCAGCTCGCCTCAGGGGGCTAGTGCCTACGAGCAGTACTTC.

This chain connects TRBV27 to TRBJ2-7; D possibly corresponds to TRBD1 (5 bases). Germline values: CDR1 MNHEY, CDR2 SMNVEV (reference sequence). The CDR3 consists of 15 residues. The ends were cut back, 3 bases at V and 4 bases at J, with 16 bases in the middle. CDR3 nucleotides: TGTGCCAGCAGTTTTCAACAGGTCGGCCCTTACGAGCAGTACTTC. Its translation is CASSFQQVGPYEQYF.

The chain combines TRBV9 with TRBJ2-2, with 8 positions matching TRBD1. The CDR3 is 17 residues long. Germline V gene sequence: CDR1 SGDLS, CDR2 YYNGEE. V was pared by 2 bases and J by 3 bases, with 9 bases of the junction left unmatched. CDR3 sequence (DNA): TGTGCCAGCAGCGTCCCCGGGGGACAGGCAGACACCGGGGAGCTGTTTTTT. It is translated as CASSVPGGQADTGELFF. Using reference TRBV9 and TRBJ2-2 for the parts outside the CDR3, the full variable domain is DSGVTQTPKHLITATGQRVTLRCSPRSGDLSVYWYQQSLDQGLQFLIQYYNGEERAKGNILERFSAQQFPDLHSELNLSSLELGDSALYFCASSVPGGQADTGELFFGEGSRLTVL.

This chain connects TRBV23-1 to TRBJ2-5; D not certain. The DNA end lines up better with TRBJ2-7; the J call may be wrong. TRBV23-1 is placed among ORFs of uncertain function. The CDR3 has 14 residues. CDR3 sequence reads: CASSQSRLLYEQYF. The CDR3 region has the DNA TGCGCCAGCAGTCAATCGCGTCTCCTCTACGAGCAGTACTTC.

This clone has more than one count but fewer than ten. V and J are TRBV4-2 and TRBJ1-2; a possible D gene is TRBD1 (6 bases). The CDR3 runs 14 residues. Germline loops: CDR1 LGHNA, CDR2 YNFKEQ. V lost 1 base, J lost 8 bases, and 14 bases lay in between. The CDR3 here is CASSQVGGARGYTF. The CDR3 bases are TGTGCCAGCAGCCAAGTGGGGGGGGCGCGGGGCTACACCTTC.

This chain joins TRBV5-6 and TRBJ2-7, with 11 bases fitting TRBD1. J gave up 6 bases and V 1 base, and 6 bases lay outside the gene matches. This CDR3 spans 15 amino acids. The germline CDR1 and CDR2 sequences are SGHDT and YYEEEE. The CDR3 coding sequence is TGTGCCAGCAGCTTGAAAGCCGGGACAGGGGGCGAGCAGTACTTC. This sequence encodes CASSLKAGTGGEQYF.

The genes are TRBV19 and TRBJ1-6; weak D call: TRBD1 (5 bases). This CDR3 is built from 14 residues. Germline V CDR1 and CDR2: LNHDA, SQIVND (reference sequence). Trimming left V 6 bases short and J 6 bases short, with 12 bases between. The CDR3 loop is CASRTGGLNSPLHF. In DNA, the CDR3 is TGTGCCAGTAGGACCGGGGGTCTTAATTCACCCCTCCACTTT.

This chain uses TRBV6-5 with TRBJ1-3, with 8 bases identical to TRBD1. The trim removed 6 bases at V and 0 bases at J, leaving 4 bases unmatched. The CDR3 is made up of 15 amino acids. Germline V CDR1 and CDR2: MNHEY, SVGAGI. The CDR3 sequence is CASRVDRGSGNTIYF. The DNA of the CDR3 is TGTGCCAGCAGGGTCGACAGGGGCTCTGGAAACACCATATATTTT.

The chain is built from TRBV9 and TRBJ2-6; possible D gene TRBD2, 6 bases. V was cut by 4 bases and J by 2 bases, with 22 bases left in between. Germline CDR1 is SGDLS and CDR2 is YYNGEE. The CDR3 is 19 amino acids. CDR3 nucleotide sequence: TGTGCCAGCAGCCCGGTGGAGGCGGGGTTGCGGCCTGGGGCCAACGTCCTGACTTTC. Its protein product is CASSPVEAGLRPGANVLTF.

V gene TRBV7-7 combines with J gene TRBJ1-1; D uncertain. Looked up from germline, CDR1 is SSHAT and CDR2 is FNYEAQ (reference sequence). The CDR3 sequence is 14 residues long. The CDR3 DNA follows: TGTGCTACGAAACAGATCCCTATGAACACTGAAGCTTTCTTT. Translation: CATKQIPMNTEAFF.

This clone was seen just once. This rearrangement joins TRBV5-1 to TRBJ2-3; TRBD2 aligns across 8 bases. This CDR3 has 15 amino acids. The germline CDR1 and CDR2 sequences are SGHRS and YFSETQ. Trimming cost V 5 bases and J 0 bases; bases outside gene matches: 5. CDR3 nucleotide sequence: TGCGCCAGCAGACGTGTAGCGGGAAGCACAGATACGCAGTATTTT. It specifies CASRRVAGSTDTQYF. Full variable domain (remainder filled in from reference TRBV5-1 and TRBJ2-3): KAGVTQTPRYLIKTRGQQVTLSCSPISGHRSVSWYQQTPGQGLQFLFEYFSETQRNKGNFPGRFSGRQFSNSRSEMNVSTLELGDSALYLCASRRVAGSTDTQYFGPGTRLTVL.

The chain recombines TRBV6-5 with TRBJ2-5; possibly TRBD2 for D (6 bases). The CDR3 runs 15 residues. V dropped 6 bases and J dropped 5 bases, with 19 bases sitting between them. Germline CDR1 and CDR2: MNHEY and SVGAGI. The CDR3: CASSPGLSLRETQYF. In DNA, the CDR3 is TGTGCCAGCAGCCCGGGACTGTCATTGCGGGAGACCCAGTACTTC.

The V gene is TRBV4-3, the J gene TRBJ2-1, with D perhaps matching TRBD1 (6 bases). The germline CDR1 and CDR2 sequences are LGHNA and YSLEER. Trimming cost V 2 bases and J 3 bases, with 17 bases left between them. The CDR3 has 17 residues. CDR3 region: CASSQTPGTKLYNEQFF. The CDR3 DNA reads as TGCGCCAGCAGCCAAACTCCGGGGACAAAACTCTACAATGAGCAGTTCTTC.

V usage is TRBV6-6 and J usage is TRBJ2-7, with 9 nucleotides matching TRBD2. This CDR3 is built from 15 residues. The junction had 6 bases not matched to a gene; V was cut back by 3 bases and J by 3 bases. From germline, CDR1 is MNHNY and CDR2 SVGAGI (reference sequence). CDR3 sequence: CASSYASGEFYEQYF. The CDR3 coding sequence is TGTGCCAGCAGTTATGCTAGCGGGGAATTCTACGAGCAGTACTTC.

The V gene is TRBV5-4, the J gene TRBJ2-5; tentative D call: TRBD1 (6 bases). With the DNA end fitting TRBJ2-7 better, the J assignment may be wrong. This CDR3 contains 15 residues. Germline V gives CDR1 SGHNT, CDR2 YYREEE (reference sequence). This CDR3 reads CASSLVAQGGGEQYF. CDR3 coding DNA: TGTGCCAGCAGCTTGGTAGCACAGGGTGGGGGCGAGCAGTACTTC.

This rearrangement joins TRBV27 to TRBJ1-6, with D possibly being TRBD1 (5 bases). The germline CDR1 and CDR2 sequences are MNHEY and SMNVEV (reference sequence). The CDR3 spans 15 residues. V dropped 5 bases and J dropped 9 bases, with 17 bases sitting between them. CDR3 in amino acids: CASSQTTDLVSPLHF. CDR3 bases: TGTGCCAGCAGTCAGACGACAGACCTCGTTTCACCCCTCCACTTT.

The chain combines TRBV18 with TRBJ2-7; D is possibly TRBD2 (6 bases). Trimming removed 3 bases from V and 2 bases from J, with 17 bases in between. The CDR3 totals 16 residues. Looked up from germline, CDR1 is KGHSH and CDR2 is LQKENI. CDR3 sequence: CASSPRGERPPYEQYF. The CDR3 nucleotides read TGTGCCAGCTCACCTCGCGGGGAAAGGCCTCCCTACGAGCAGTACTTC.